The sequence of this TCR beta chain was determined in a study of blood T cell repertoires in COVID-19 (TCRdb year 2020). For the wider study: Samples covering the acute and convalescent phases of COVID-19 were provided by collaborators in the United States, Italy and Spain. The repertoires were made available in a free public database intended to serve as a resource for research on the immune response to SARS-CoV-2. Subjects who had been exposed to COVID-19, were actively infected with it, or had recovered from it provided the deeply sampled blood TCRbeta repertoires that made up the dataset. Where HLA class I and class II types were available, the types were taken from metadata supplied by the sample provider, not from assay-based typing. Sample metadata almost always included a de-identified subject ID, COVID-19 status, age in years and sex. The samples were drawn from two sources: the first 160 participants of the ongoing ImmuneRACE study, and 1,254 subjects contributed by 6 global collaborators. The material from the prospective study consisted of cDNA or gDNA derived from T cells, B-cell-depleted T cells, or PBMCs. The research as a whole found: The amount of clinical and demographic metadata varied by source and participant and was provided uncurated.

Comment on this clone: The antigen this receptor binds is unknown. The sample holds no much larger clone one base away, and base qualities are not on file.

TCRbeta CDR3 regions were amplified from genomic DNA using the immunoSEQ Assay, a bias-controlled multiplex PCR. Concerning the study's data processing: The number of nucleated cells in each sample was estimated from the amplification of reference gene primers within the assay. Sequence reads were collapsed and filtered to measure the absolute abundance of every unique TCRbeta CDR3 rearrangement. Productive Simpson clonality was computed per sample as the square root of Simpson's diversity index over productive rearrangements. TCRdb carries this immuneACCESS record with in-frame sequences only. Its versions omit some clonotypes, under half of them owing to an unresolved V gene in the studies checked, with the rest unexplained. The DNA gave D and trimming, while V, J and clone size come from that table. The sample table lists some 140,000 clones, 75% to 85% of them with a count of one. Clones ranked in the top ten supply about 18% of the sample.

The collaborating institutions used their own protocols to collect whole blood in K2EDTA tubes. For TCRbeta analysis, collaborator samples were shipped as frozen whole blood, as isolated PBMCs, or as DNA extracted from either sample type. Sequencing used peripheral blood. The receptor was derived from a man of 80 years or more with acute or convalescent COVID-19.

The CDR3 here reads CASREVSGNTIYF. The base sequence is TGTGCCAGCAGGGAGGTATCTGGAAACACCATATATTTT. The sequence is built from TRBV4-2 and TRBJ1-3, with the D gene not clear enough to name. The germline ends are 7 bases apart after V is trimmed by 6 bases and J by 1 base. The germline V gene gives CDR1 as LGHNA and CDR2 as YNFKEQ. The CDR3 holds 13 amino acids from the cysteine to the phenylalanine. The only DNA kept is the CDR3, 39 bases in frame from the first base.